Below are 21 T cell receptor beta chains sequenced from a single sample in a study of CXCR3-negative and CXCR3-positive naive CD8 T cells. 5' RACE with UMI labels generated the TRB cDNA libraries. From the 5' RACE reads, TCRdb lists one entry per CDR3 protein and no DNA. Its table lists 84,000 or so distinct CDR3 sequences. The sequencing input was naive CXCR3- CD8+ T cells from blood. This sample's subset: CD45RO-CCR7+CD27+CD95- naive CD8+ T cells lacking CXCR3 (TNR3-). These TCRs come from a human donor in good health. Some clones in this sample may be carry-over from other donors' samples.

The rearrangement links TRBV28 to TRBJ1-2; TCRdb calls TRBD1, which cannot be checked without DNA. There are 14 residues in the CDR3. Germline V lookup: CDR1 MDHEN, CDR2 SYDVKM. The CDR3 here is CASTPGQGSSGYTF.

The CDR3 protein is CSAKGLAGDYNEQFF. This rearrangement joins TRBV20-1 to TRBJ2-1; TCRdb's D call of TRBD2 is untestable without DNA. The CDR3 covers 15 residues. Per the germline V gene, CDR1 is DFQATT and CDR2 is SNEGSKA (reference sequence).

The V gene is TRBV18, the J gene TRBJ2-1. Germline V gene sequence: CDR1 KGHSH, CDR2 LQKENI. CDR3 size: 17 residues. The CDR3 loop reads CASSPPPVGDSYNEQFF.

Here the CDR3 reads CASSLTSGVTDTQYF. J is TRBJ2-3 and V is TRBV7-2; no DNA is available, so the TRBD2 call from TCRdb remains unchecked. The CDR3 loop spans 15 amino acids. The germline CDR1 and CDR2 sequences are SGHTA and FQGNSA.

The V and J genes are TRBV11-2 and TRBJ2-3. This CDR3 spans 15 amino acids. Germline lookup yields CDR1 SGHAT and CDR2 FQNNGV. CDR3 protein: CASSLISGALDTQYF.

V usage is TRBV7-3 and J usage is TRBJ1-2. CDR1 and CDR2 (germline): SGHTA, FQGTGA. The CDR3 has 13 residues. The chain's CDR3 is CASSPDGNYGYTF.

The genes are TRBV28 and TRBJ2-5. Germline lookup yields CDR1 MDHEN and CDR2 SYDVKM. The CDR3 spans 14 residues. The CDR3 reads CASSLKKYQETQYF.

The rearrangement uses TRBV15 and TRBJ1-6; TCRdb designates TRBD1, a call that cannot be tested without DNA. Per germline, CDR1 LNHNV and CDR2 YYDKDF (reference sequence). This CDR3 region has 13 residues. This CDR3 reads CASQGEKGSPLHF.

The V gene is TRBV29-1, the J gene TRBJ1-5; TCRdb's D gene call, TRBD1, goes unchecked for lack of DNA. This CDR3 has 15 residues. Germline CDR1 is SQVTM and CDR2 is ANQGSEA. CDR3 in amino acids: CSVGSARGGNQPQHF.

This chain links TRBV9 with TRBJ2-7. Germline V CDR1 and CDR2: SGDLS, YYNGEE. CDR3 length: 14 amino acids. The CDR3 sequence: CASSVGGSSYEQYF. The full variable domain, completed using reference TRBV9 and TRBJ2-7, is DSGVTQTPKHLITATGQRVTLRCSPRSGDLSVYWYQQSLDQGLQFLIQYYNGEERAKGNILERFSAQQFPDLHSELNLSSLELGDSALYFCASSVGGSSYEQYFGPGTRLTVT.

The CDR3 here is CASSLGANYGYTF. The chain has TRBV12-3 or TRBV12-4 and TRBJ1-2. This CDR3 spans 13 amino acids.

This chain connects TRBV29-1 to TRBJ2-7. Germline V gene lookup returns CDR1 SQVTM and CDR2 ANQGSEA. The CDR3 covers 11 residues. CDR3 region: CSVGDPYEQYF.

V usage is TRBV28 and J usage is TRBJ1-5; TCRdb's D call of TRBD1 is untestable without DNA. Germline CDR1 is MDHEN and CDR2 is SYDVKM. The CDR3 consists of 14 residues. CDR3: CASILHGGNQPQHF.

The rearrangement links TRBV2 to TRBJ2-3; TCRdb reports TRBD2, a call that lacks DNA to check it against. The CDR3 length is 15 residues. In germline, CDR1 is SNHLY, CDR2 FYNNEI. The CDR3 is CASNILAGGVDTQYF.

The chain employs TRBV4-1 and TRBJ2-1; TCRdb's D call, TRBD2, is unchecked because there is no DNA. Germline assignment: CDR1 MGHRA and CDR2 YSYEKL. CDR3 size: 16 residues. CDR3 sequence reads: CASSQILAGGPGEQFF.

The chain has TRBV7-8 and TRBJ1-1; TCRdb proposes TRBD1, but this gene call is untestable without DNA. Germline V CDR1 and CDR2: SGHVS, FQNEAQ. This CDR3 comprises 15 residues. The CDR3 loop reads CASWRGQGLNTEAFF.

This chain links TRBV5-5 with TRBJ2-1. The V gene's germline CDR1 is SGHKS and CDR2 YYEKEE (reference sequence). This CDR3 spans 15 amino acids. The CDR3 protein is CASSLFHTSYNEQFF.

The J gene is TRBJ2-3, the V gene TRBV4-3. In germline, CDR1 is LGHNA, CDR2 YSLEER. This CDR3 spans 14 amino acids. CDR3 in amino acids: CASSQDGSTDTQYF.

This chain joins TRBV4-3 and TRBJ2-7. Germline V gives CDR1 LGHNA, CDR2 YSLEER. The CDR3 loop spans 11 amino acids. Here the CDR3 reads CASSHLNEQYF.

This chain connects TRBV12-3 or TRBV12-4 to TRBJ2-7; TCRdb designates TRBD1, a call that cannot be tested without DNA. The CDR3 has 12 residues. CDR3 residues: CACGGDTSEQYF.

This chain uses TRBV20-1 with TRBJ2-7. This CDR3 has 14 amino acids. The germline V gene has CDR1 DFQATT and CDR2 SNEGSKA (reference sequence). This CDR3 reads CSARWLPEDYEQYF.